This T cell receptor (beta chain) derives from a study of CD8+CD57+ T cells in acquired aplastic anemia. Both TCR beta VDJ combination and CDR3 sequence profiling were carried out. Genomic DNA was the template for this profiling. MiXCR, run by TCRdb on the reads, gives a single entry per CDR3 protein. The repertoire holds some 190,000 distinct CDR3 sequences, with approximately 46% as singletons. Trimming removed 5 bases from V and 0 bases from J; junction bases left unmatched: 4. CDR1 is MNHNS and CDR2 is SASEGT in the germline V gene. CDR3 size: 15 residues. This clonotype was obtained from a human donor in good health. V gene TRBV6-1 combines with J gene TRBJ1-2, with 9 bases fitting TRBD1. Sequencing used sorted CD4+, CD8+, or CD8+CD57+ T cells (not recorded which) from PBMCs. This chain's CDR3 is CASSIQGAANYGYTF. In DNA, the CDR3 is TGTGCCAGCAGTATACAGGGGGCAGCTAACTATGGCTACACCTTC.